This TCR beta chain originates from a study of T cells in Graves' hyperthyroidism and ophthalmopathy. Study-wide results and limits: Among clonotypes expanded in thyroid above 0.001, most were also found in blood.

This clonotype was seen ten or more times. Its target is not known. Those with hyperthyroidism were 18 to 65 years old, newly diagnosed, and ill for under 2 months. Reasons for excluding patients were uncontrolled infection, other autoimmune disease, pregnancy or lactation. Before ophthalmopathy appeared, progressors gave blood at initial hyperthyroidism diagnosis. Amplified regions were TCR beta CDR3 sequences from RNA transcripts. First-round RT-PCR of the TCR CDR3 relied on the HTBI primer set. TCRdb re-called the multiplex PCR reads with MiXCR, one entry per CDR3 protein. Of fewer than 650,000 distinct CDR3 sequences in the sample, approximately 13% were seen once. Germline CDR1 MNHNS, CDR2 SASEGT. V dropped 6 bases and J dropped 1 base, with 4 bases sitting between them. The CDR3 sequence is 13 residues long.

Material for sequencing was blood. The source of this sequence is a woman aged 30 to 39 with Graves' hyperthyroidism that later progressed to Graves' ophthalmopathy. The chain has TRBV6-1 and TRBJ2-6; D gene unclear. The CDR3 region is CASRRSGANVLTF. The CDR3 DNA sequence: TGTGCCAGCAGAAGGTCTGGGGCCAACGTCCTGACTTTC.